Below, 18 T cell receptor beta chains from the same sample are listed, as sequenced in a study of glioma-infiltrating T cells after dendritic cell vaccination. Using immunoSEQ multiplex PCR, the repertoire was profiled, and TCRdb retains in-frame clones only, with some absent. The table shows tens of thousands of clones, with around 85% occurring only once. This sample's time point: after dendritic cell vaccination, including at tumor progression/relapse. Sequenced material: blood, taken after dendritic cell vaccination. The receptors here all came from a human donor with glioblastoma.

This chain joins TRBV28 and TRBJ2-3; tentative D call: TRBD2 (6 bases). Germline V gene data show CDR1 as MDHEN and CDR2 as SYDVKM. The length of the CDR3 is 15 residues. The V end was cut by 3 bases, the J end by 7 bases, with 17 bases between. This chain's CDR3 is CASSLISAGSNTQYF. The CDR3 nucleotides are TGTGCCAGCAGTTTGATTAGCGCGGGATCGAATACGCAGTATTTT.

Relative to its sample, this clone is medium-sized. The V gene is TRBV27, the J gene TRBJ2-7; 7 bases are shared with TRBD1. Trimming cost V 10 bases and J 5 bases; bases outside gene matches: 8. The CDR3 totals 12 residues. Per the germline V gene, CDR1 is MNHEY and CDR2 is SMNVEV (reference sequence). The CDR3 region is CATDRAHDEQYF. CDR3 bases: TGTGCCACCGACAGGGCGCACGACGAGCAGTACTTC.

The chain employs TRBV4-2 and TRBJ1-1, with D unclear. The CDR3 consists of 15 residues. Germline V gene data show CDR1 as LGHNA and CDR2 as YNFKEQ. V lost 0 bases to trimming and J lost 1 base, with 9 bases between them. The CDR3 DNA follows: TGTGCCAGCAGCCAAGACCGGTTTCCGAACACTGAAGCTTTCTTT. This codes for CASSQDRFPNTEAFF.

The gene calls are TRBV7-6 and TRBJ2-3, with 7 bases aligning to TRBD2. The ends lost 1 base at V and 2 bases at J; junction bases unmatched: 6. Germline lookup yields CDR1 SGHVS and CDR2 FNYEAQ. The CDR3 length is 16 residues. CDR3 loop: CASSLGLAETTDTQYF. The CDR3 DNA reads TGTGCCAGCAGCTTAGGGCTAGCGGAGACCACAGATACGCAGTATTTT.

The chain employs TRBV7-6 and TRBJ1-1; D perhaps matches TRBD1 (6 bases). CDR3 size: 14 residues. Germline V lookup: CDR1 SGHVS, CDR2 FNYEAQ. Trimming stripped 1 base from V and 4 bases from J, with 10 bases between. The CDR3 spells CASSLEAGVTEAFF. CDR3 nucleotides: TGTGCCAGCAGCTTAGAGGCAGGGGTCACTGAAGCTTTCTTT.

This chain joins TRBV28 and TRBJ1-2; TRBD1 matches at 11 bases. Germline lookup yields CDR1 MDHEN and CDR2 SYDVKM. Trimming took 6 bases from V and 7 from J; bases not matched to a gene: 13. The length of the CDR3 is 16 residues. The CDR3 here is CASSPSGTGGEGGYTF. CDR3 sequence (DNA): TGTGCCAGCAGCCCTTCGGGGACAGGGGGAGAAGGTGGCTACACCTTC.

This chain links TRBV18 with TRBJ2-7; 14 bases map to TRBD2. The CDR3 contains 18 residues. The germline V gene encodes CDR1 KGHSH and CDR2 LQKENI. V shed 0 bases and J 9 bases; nucleotides not matched to a gene: 13. DNA of the CDR3: TGTGCCAGCTCACCACCAGGGACTAGCGGGGGCCCCCTTCAGACGCAGTACTTC. Translation: CASSPPGTSGGPLQTQYF.

This sequence joins TRBV4-3 and TRBJ2-1, with D perhaps TRBD2 (5 bases). Germline-derived CDR1 and CDR2 are LGHNA and YSLEER. Between the trimmed V and J ends, which lost 0 bases and 5 bases, there was a span of 20 bases. The CDR3 length is 18 residues. The CDR3, as DNA: TGCGCCAGCAGCCAAGAGATACCCCGGGCTAGCAGACACAATGAGCAGTTCTTC. This sequence encodes CASSQEIPRASRHNEQFF.

The chain recombines TRBV28 with TRBJ1-5; D might be TRBD1 (6 bases). Trimming shortened V by 5 bases and J by 1 base, and 12 bases separated the two germline ends. CDR3 length: 15 amino acids. Germline V lookup: CDR1 MDHEN, CDR2 SYDVKM. The CDR3, as DNA: TGTGCCAGCAGTCCTGGACAGTACAGCAATCAGCCCCAGCATTTT. Translated, it gives CASSPGQYSNQPQHF. The whole variable domain, filled in from reference TRBV28 and TRBJ1-5, reads DVKVTQSSRYLVKRTGEKVFLECVQDMDHENMFWYRQDPGLGLRLIYFSYDVKMKEKGDIPEGYSVSREKKERFSLILESASTNQTSMYLCASSPGQYSNQPQHFGDGTRLSIL.

This chain connects TRBV5-1 to TRBJ2-7; D possibly corresponds to TRBD1 (5 bases). Trimming removed 1 base from V and 3 bases from J, with 5 bases in between. CDR1 and CDR2 from the germline V gene are SGHRS and YFSETQ. CDR3 length equals 12 residues. Here the CDR3 DNA reads TGCGCCAGCAGCTTGCAGGGCTACGAGCAGTACTTC. Encoded protein: CASSLQGYEQYF.

The chain employs TRBV7-8 and TRBJ2-1; 12 positions agree with TRBD2. This CDR3 contains 16 residues. Germline trimming cut 1 base from V and 8 bases from J; bases unmatched to any gene: 6. Germline V gene sequence: CDR1 SGHVS, CDR2 FQNEAQ. CDR3 in amino acids: CASSLDRLAGVDEQFF. The CDR3 DNA follows: TGTGCCAGCAGCTTAGACCGACTAGCGGGAGTCGATGAGCAGTTCTTC.

The V gene is TRBV19, the J gene TRBJ1-1; TRBD1 might be the D (6 bases). Germline V gives CDR1 LNHDA, CDR2 SQIVND (reference sequence). V shed 7 bases and J shed 8 bases, with 17 bases lying between them. The length of the CDR3 is 13 residues. CDR3 nucleotide sequence: TGTGCCAGTACCCAAATAGCAGGGGTGGAAGCTTTCTTT. Protein: CASTQIAGVEAFF.

This rearrangement joins TRBV2 to TRBJ2-7; D is perhaps TRBD1 (7 bases). Deletions cut 7 bases from V and 2 bases from J, with 21 bases between. The CDR3 loop spans 16 amino acids. Per germline, CDR1 SNHLY and CDR2 FYNNEI. CDR3 nucleotide sequence: TGTGCCAGCACGAAGCAGGGGGGTTGGAGGACCTACGAGCAGTACTTC. It encodes CASTKQGGWRTYEQYF.

This chain links TRBV7-3 with TRBJ2-7, with TRBD2 matching 12 bases. The CDR3 covers 15 residues. V was clipped by 5 bases and J by 4 bases; unmatched bases: 6. Germline V gene sequence: CDR1 SGHTA, CDR2 FQGTGA. The CDR3 DNA reads TGTGCCAGCAGCCCCAGACTAGCGGGAGCGTACGAGCAGTACTTC. Its protein is CASSPRLAGAYEQYF.

The chain uses TRBV7-9 and TRBJ1-2; the match to TRBD1 covers 11 bases. Trimming at V came to 8 bases and at J to 2 bases, leaving 4 bases not matched to a gene. Germline V gene sequence: CDR1 SEHNR, CDR2 FQNEAQ (reference sequence). The CDR3 consists of 14 residues. The CDR3 region is CASLRTGGNYGYTF. The CDR3 DNA reads as TGTGCCAGCCTACGGACAGGGGGCAACTATGGCTACACCTTC.

The V and J genes are TRBV5-1 and TRBJ2-3; 12 nucleotides agree with TRBD1. Germline V lookup: CDR1 SGHRS, CDR2 YFSETQ. The CDR3 loop spans 16 amino acids. J lost 3 bases, V lost 6 bases, and 8 bases had no gene match. The CDR3 DNA reads TGCGCCAGCATACTCGGGACAGGGGGCGCGACAGATACGCAGTATTTT. It specifies CASILGTGGATDTQYF.

The sample holds a few counts of this clone. V is TRBV23-1 and J is TRBJ2-1; 11 positions match TRBD2. TRBV23-1 is an ORF for which the function is uncertain. The CDR3 spans 20 residues. V gave up 6 bases and J gave up 6 bases; unmatched junction bases: 22. For the CDR3, the DNA is TGCGCCAGCAGCCTCTCTGGACCGGGAGGGCTAGCGGGAGGACTCAATGAGCAGTTCTTC. Encoded protein: CASSLSGPGGLAGGLNEQFF.

This sequence joins TRBV5-6 and TRBJ2-1; the match to TRBD2 covers 8 bases. Germline lookup yields CDR1 SGHDT and CDR2 YYEEEE. Germline trimming cut 1 base from V and 2 bases from J; bases unmatched to any gene: 5. The CDR3 is made up of 16 amino acids. DNA of the CDR3: TGTGCCAGCAGCTTGAAGCGGGGGAATGCCTACAATGAGCAGTTCTTC. This translates into CASSLKRGNAYNEQFF.